This note documents a single TCR beta chain sequence. Its antigen is as yet unknown. This sample also contains other DNA sequences that code for the same CDR3. The data were taken from a study of shared clonotypes between healthy human individuals. The study, taken as a whole, reports: Inspection by rarefaction showed sorted-subset sequencing to be incomplete despite large depth.

The data were produced by immunoSEQ multiplex PCR, yet TCRdb's version contains in-frame clones alone and is incomplete. The table includes about 1.5 million clones, approximately 98% detected once. This CDR3 region has 13 residues. From germline, CDR1 is LNHDA and CDR2 SQIVND (reference sequence). Between the trimmed V and J ends, which lost 3 bases and 0 bases, there was a span of 5 bases. The chain links TRBV19 to TRBJ1-1; unclear D gene. The specimen sequenced was naive CD4+ T cells sorted from blood. Subset in this sample: CD45RA+ positively selected. The origin of this receptor is a man younger than 40 in good health. CDR3 coding DNA: TGTGCCAGTAGTATCGCATTGAACACTGAAGCTTTCTTT. Its translation: CASSIALNTEAFF.